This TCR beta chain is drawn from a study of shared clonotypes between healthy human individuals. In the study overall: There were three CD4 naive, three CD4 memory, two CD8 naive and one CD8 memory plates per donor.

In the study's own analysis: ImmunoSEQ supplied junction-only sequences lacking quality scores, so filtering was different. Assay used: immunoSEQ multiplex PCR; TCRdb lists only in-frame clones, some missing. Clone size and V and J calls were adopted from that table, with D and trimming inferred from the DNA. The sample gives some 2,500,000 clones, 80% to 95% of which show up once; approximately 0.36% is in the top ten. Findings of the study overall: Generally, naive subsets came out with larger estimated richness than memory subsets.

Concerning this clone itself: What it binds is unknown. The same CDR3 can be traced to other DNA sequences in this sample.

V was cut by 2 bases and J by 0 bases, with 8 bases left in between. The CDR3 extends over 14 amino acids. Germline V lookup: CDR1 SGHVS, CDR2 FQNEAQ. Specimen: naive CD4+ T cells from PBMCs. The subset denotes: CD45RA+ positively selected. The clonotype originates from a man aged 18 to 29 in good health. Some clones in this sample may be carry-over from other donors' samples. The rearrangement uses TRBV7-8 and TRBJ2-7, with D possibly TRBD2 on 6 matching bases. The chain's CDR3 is CASSLRDSSYEQYF. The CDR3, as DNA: TGTGCCAGCAGCTTAAGGGACTCCTCCTACGAGCAGTACTTC.